This T cell receptor (beta chain) was recovered during a study of blood T cell repertoires in COVID-19. Study summary: COVID-19 samples collected from the United States, Italy and Spain covered acute and convalescent phases. PBMCs, B-cell-depleted T cells, or T cells provided the cDNA or gDNA that made up the material.

Original processing notes: By means of reference gene primer amplification, nucleated cell counts were estimated. Using immunoSEQ multiplex PCR, the repertoire was profiled, and TCRdb retains in-frame clones only, with some absent. D and trimming come from the DNA, and the V and J calls and clone size come from that table. The table shows 85,000 to 120,000 clones, with roughly four fifths occurring only once. What was sequenced was peripheral blood. This clonotype was sampled from a woman aged 60-70 years with acute or convalescent COVID-19.

The CDR3 DNA sequence: TGTGCCAGCTCACCACGGCAGAACACTGAAGCTTTCTTT. It yields the protein CASSPRQNTEAFF. The V gene is TRBV18, the J gene TRBJ1-1; no definite D call. Germline V gene data show CDR1 as KGHSH and CDR2 as LQKENI. V lost 1 base, J lost 1 base, and 4 bases lay in between. The CDR3 runs to 13 residues.